This TCR beta chain derives from a study of blood T cell repertoires in COVID-19. The data were produced by immunoSEQ multiplex PCR, yet TCRdb's version contains in-frame clones alone and is incomplete. The data hold over 35,000 clones, with around nine tenths observed a single time. The sample consisted of peripheral blood. The TCR was taken from a man between 65 and 85 years old with active COVID-19.

In DNA form, the CDR3 reads TGCGCCAGCAGCTTCACTAGCGGGGGCCCGACCGGGGAGCTGTTTTTT. Translation: CASSFTSGGPTGELFF. The rearrangement joins TRBV5-1 to TRBJ2-2, with TRBD2 matching over 11 bases. With 2 bases clipped from V and 5 bases from J, the junction kept 5 bases outside the gene matches. The CDR3 has 16 residues. Per germline, CDR1 SGHRS and CDR2 YFSETQ.